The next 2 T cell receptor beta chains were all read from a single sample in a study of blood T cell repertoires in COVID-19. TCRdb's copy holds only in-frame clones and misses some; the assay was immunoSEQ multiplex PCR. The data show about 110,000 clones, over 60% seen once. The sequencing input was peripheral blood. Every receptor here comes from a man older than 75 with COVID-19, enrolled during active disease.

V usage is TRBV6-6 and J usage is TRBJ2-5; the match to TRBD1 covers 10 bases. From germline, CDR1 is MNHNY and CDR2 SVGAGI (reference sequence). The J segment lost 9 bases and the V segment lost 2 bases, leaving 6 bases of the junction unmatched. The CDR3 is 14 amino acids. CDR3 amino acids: CASSYPGTGVPQYF. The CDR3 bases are TGTGCCAGCAGTTACCCCGGGACAGGGGTTCCCCAGTACTTC.

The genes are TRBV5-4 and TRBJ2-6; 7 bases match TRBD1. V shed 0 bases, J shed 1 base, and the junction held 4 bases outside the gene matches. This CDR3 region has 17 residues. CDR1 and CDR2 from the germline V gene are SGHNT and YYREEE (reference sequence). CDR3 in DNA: TGTGCCAGCAGCTTGGGTGGGACAGCATCTGGGGCCAACGTCCTGACTTTC. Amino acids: CASSLGGTASGANVLTF. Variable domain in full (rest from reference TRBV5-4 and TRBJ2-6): ETGVTQSPTHLIKTRGQQVTLRCSSQSGHNTVSWYQQALGQGPQFIFQYYREEENGRGNFPPRFSGLQFPNYSSELNVNALELDDSALYLCASSLGGTASGANVLTFGAGSRLTVL.